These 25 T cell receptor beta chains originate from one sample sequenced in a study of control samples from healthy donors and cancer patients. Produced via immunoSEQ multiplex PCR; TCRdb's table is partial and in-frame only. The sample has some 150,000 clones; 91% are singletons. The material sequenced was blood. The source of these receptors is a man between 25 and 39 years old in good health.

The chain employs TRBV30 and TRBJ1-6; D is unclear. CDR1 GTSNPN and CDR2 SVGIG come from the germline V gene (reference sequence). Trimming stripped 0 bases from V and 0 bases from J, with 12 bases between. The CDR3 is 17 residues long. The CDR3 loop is CAWSVPAMSSYNSPLHF. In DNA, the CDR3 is TGTGCCTGGAGTGTACCTGCCATGAGCTCCTATAATTCACCCCTCCACTTT.

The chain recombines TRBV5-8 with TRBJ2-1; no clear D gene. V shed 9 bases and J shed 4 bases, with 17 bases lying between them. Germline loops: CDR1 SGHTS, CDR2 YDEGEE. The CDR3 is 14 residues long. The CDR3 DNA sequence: TGTGCCACCCAGGAGACGGTGGGATACAATGAGCAGTTCTTC. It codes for CATQETVGYNEQFF.

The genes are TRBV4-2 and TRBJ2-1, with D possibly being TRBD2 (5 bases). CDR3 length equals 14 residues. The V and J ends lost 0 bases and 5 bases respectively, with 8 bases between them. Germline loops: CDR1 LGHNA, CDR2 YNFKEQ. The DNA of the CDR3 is TGTGCCAGCAGCCAAGAACTAGTGAACAATGAGCAGTTCTTC. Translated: CASSQELVNNEQFF.

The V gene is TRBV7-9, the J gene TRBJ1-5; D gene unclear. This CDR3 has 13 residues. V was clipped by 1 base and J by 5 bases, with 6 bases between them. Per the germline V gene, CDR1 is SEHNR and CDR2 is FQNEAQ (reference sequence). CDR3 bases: TGTGCCAGCAGCTTAGGGGGAGATCAGCCCCAGCATTTT. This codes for CASSLGGDQPQHF.

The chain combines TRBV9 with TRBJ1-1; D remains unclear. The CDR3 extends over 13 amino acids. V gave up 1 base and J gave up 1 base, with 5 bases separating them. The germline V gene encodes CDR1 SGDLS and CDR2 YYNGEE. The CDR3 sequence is CASSVYGNTEAFF. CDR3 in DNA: TGTGCCAGCAGCGTATATGGGAACACTGAAGCTTTCTTT.

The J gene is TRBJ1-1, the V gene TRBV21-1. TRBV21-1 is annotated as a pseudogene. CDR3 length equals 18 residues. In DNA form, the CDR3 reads TGTGCCAGCAGCAAAGACCCCTCGTACAGGGAGGGGGGCACTGAAGCTTTCTTT. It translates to CASSKDPSYREGGTEAFF.

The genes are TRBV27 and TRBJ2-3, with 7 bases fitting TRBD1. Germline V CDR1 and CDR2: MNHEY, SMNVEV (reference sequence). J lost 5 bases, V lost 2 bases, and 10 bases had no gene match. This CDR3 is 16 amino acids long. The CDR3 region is CASSLSPRGRGDTQYF. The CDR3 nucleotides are TGTGCCAGCAGTTTAAGCCCGAGGGGGCGCGGAGATACGCAGTATTTT.

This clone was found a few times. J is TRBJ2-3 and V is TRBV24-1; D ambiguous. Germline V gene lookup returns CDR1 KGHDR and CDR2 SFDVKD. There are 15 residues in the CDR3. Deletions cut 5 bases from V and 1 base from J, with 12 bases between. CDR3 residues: CATSVSLWGTDTQYF. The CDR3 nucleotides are TGTGCCACCAGTGTATCCCTTTGGGGCACAGATACGCAGTATTTT.

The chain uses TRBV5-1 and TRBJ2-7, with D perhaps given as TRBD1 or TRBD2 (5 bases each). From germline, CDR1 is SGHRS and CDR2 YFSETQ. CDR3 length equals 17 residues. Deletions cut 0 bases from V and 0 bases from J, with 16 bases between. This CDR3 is CASSLAPRTDSSYEQYF. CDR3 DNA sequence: TGCGCCAGCAGCTTGGCCCCCCGGACTGACAGCTCCTACGAGCAGTACTTC.

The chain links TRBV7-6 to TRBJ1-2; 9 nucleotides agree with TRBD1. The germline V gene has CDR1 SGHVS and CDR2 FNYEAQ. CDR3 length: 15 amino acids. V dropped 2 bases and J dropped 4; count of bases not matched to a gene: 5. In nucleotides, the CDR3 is TGTGCCAGCAGCTTAAATACAGGGGGCATCTATGGCTACACCTTC. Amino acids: CASSLNTGGIYGYTF.

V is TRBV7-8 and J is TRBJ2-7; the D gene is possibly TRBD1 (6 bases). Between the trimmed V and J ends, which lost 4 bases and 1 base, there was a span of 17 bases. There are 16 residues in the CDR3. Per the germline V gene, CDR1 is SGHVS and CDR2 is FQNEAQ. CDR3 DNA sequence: TGTGCCAGCAGCTACGGCACGGGAAGGGGGTCCTACGAGCAGTACTTC. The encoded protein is CASSYGTGRGSYEQYF. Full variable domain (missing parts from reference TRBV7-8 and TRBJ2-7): GAGVSQSPRYKVAKRGQDVALRCDPISGHVSLFWYQQALGQGPEFLTYFQNEAQLDKSGLPSDRFFAERPEGSVSTLKIQRTQQEDSAVYLCASSYGTGRGSYEQYFGPGTRLTVT.

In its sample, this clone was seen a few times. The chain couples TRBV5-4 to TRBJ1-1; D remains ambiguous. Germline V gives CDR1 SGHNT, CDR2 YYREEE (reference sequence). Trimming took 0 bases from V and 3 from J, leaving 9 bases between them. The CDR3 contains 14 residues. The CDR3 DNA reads TGTGCCAGCAGCTTGGGGGAGTTCTACACTGAAGCTTTCTTT. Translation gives CASSLGEFYTEAFF. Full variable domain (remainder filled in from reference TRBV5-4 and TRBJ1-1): ETGVTQSPTHLIKTRGQQVTLRCSSQSGHNTVSWYQQALGQGPQFIFQYYREEENGRGNFPPRFSGLQFPNYSSELNVNALELDDSALYLCASSLGEFYTEAFFGQGTRLTVV.

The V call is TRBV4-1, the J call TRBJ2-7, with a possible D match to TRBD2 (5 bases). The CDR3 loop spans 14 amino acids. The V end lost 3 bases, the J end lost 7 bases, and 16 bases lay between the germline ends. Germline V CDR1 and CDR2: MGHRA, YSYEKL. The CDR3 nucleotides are TGCGCCAGCAGCCAGGGGTTCGGGGAGTGGGAGCAGTACTTC. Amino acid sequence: CASSQGFGEWEQYF.

CDR3 bases: TGTGCCAGCAGCGTAGAGTCGGGGACGGTGGAAGGCTACACCTTC. Protein sequence: CASSVESGTVEGYTF. The J gene is TRBJ1-2, the V gene TRBV9; a weak D match, TRBD1 (5 bases). The germline V and J ends were trimmed by 0 bases and 8 bases, with 17 bases remaining between them. This CDR3 is 15 amino acids long. Looked up from germline, CDR1 is SGDLS and CDR2 is YYNGEE.

The CDR3 sequence: CASSFGLTDTQYF. The DNA of the CDR3 is TGTGCCAGCAGCTTCGGGCTCACAGATACGCAGTATTTT. The gene calls are TRBV14 and TRBJ2-3; D unclear. The CDR3 is 13 residues long. Trimming pared 5 bases from V and 2 bases from J, leaving 8 bases between. The germline V gene encodes CDR1 SGHDN and CDR2 FVKESK.

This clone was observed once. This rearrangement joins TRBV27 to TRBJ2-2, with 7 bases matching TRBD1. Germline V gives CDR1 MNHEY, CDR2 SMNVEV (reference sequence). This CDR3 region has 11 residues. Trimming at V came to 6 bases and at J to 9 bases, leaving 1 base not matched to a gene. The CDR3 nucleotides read TGTGCCAGCAGGACAGGGCGGGAGCTGTTTTTT. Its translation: CASRTGRELFF.

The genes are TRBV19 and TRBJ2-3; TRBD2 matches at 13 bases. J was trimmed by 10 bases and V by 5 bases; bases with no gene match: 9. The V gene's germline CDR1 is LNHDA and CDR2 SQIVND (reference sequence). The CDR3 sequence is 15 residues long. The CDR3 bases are TGTGCCAGTAGTGTCACTAGCGGGGGGGCCAGGCCGCAGTATTTT. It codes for CASSVTSGGARPQYF.

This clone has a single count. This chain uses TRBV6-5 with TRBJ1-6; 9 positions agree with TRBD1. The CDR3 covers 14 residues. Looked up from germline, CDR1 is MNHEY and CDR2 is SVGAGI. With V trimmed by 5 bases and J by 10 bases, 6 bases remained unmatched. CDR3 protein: CASSLRDRVSPLHF. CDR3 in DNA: TGTGCCAGCAGTCTCCGGGACAGGGTGTCACCCCTCCACTTT.

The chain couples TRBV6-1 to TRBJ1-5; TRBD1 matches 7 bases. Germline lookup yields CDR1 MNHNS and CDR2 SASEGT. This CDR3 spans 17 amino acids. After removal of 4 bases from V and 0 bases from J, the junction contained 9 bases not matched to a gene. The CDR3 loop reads CASSVDRDLYSNQPQHF. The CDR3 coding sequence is TGTGCCAGCAGTGTAGACAGGGACTTATATAGCAATCAGCCCCAGCATTTT.

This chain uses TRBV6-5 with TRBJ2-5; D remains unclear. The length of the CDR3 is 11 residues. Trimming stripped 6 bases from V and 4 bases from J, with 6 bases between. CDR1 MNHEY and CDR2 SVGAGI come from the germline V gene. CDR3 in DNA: TGTGCCAGCAGCCAACGAGAGACCCAGTACTTC. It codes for CASSQRETQYF.

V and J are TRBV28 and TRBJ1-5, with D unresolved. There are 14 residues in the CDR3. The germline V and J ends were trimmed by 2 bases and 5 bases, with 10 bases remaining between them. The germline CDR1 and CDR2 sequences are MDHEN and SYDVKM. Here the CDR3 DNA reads TGTGCCAGCAGTTTAGGGCCAGGTCATCAGCCCCAGCATTTT. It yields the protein CASSLGPGHQPQHF.

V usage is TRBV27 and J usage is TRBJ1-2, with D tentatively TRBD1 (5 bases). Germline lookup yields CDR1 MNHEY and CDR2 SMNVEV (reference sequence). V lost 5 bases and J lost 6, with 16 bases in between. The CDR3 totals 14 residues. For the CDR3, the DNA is TGTGCCAGCAGTCCTTGGGGCGCTCCCAATGGCTACACCTTC. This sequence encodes CASSPWGAPNGYTF.

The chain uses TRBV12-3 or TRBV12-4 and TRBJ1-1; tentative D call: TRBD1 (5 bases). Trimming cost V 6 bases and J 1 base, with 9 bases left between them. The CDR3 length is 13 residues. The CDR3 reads CASRGTANTEAFF. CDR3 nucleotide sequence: TGTGCCAGCAGGGGGACGGCGAACACTGAAGCTTTCTTT.

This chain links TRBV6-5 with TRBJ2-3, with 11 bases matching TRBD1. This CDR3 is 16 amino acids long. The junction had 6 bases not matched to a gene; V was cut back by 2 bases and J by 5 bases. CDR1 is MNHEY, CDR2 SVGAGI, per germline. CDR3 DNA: TGTGCCAGCAGTTACAGGGACAGGGGGGAGGGAGATACGCAGTATTTT. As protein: CASSYRDRGEGDTQYF.

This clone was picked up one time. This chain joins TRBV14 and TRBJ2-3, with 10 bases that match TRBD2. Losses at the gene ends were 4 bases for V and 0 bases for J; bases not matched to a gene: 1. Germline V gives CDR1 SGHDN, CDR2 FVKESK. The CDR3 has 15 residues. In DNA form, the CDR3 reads TGTGCCAGCAGCCGGACTAGCGGTAGCACAGATACGCAGTATTTT. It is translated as CASSRTSGSTDTQYF. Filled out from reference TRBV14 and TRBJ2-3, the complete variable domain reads EAGVTQFPSHSVIEKGQTVTLRCDPISGHDNLYWYRRVMGKEIKFLLHFVKESKQDESGMPNNRFLAERTGGTYSTLKVQPAELEDSGVYFCASSRTSGSTDTQYFGPGTRLTVL.